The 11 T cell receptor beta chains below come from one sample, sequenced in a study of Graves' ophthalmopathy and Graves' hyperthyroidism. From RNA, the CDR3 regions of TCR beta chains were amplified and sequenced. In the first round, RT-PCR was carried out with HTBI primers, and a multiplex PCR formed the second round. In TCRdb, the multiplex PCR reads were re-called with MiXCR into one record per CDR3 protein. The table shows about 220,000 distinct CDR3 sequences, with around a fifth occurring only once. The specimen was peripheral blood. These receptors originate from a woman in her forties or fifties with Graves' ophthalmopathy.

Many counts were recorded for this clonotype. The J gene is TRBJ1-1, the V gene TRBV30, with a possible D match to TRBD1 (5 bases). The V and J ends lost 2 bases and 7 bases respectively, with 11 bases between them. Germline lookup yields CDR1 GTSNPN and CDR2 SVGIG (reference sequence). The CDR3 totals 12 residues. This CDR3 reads CAWSWGNGEAFF. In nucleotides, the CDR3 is TGTGCCTGGAGTTGGGGGAATGGTGAAGCTTTCTTT.

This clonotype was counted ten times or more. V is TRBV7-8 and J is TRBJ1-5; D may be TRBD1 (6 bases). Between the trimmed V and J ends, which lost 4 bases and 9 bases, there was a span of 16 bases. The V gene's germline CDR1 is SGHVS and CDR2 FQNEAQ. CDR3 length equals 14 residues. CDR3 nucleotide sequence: TGTGCCAGCAGCTCACGGACAGATATGGGGCCCCAGCATTTT. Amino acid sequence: CASSSRTDMGPQHF.

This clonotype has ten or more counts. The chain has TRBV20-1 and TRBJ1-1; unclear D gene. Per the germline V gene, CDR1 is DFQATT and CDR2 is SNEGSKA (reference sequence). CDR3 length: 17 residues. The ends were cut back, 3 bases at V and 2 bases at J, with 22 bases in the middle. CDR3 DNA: TGCAGTGCTAGTGGGCTGAGCTCCGGCGTCCGAAACACTGAAGCTTTCTTT. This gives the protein CSASGLSSGVRNTEAFF.

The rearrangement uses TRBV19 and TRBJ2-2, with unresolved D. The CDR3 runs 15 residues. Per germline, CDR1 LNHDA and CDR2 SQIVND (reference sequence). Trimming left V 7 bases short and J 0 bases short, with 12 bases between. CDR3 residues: CASKRSGPNTGELFF. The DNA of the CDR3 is TGTGCCAGTAAACGGTCGGGCCCGAACACCGGGGAGCTGTTTTTT. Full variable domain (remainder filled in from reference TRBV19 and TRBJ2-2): DGGITQSPKYLFRKEGQNVTLSCEQNLNHDAMYWYRQDPGQGLRLIYYSQIVNDFQKGDIAEGYSVSREKKESFPLTVTSAQKNPTAFYLCASKRSGPNTGELFFGEGSRLTVL.

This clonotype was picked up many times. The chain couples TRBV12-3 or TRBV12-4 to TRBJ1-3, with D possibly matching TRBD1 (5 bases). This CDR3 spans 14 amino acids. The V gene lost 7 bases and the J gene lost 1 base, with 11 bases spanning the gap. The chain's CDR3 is CASKRQPSGNTIYF. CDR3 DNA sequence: TGTGCCAGCAAGCGACAGCCGTCTGGAAACACCATATATTTT.

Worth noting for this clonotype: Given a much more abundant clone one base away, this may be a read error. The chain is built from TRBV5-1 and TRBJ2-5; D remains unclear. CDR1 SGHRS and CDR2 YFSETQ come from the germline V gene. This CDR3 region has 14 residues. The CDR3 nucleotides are TGCACCAGCAGCGACCCGGGCCCCCAAGAGACCCAGTACTTC. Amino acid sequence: CTSSDPGPQETQYF.

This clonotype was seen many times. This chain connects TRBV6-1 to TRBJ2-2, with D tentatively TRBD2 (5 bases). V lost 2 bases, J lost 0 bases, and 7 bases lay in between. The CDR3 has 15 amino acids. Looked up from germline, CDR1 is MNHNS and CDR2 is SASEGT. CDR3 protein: CASSELAANTGELFF. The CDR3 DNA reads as TGTGCCAGCAGTGAACTAGCTGCGAACACCGGGGAGCTGTTTTTT.

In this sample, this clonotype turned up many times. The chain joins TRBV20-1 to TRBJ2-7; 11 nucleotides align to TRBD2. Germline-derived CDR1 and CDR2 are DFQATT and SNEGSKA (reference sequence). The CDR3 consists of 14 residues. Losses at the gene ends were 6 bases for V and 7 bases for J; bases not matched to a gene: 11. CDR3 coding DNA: TGCAGTGCCACATCTCTAGCGGGAGGCGAGGAGCAGTACTTC. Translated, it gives CSATSLAGGEEQYF.

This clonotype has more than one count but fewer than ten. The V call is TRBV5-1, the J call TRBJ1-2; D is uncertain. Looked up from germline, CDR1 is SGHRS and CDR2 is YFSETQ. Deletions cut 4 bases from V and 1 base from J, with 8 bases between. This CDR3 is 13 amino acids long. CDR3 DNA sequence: TGCGCCAGCAGCCCCCCTAATAACTATGGCTACACCTTC. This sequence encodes CASSPPNNYGYTF.

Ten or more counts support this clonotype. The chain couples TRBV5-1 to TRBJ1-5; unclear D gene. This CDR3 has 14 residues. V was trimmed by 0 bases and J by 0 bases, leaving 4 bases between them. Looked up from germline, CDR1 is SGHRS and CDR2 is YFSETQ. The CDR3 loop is CASSLGNSNQPQHF. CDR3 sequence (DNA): TGCGCCAGCAGCTTGGGGAATAGCAATCAGCCCCAGCATTTT.

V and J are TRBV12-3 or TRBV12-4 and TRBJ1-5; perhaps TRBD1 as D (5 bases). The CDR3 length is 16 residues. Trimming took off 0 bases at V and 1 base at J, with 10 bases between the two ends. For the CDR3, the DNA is TGTGCCAGCAGTTTAGCGGGTTCAGGGAGCAATCAGCCCCAGCATTTT. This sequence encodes CASSLAGSGSNQPQHF.